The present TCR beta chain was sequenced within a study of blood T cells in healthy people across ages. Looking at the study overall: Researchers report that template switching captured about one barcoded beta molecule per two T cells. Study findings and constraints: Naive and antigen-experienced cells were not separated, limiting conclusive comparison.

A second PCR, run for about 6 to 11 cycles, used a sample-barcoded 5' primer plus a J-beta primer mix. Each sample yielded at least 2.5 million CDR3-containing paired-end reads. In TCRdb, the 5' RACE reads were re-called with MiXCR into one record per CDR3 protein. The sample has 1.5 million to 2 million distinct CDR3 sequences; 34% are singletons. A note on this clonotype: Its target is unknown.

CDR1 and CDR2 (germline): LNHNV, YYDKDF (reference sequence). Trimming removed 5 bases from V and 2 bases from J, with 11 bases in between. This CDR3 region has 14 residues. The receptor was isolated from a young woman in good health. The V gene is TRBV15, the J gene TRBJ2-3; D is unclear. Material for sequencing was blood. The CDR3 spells CATSAAIITDTQYF. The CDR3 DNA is TGTGCCACCAGCGCGGCTATCATCACAGATACGCAGTATTTT.